This T cell receptor beta chain was sequenced during a study of blood T cell repertoires in COVID-19 (dated by TCRdb to 2019 to 2021). About the study as a whole: The collaborator samples originated in the United States, Italy and Spain and spanned the acute and convalescent phases of COVID-19. The material from the prospective study consisted of cDNA or gDNA derived from T cells, B-cell-depleted T cells, or PBMCs. Subjects who had been exposed to COVID-19, were actively infected with it, or had recovered from it provided the deeply sampled blood TCRbeta repertoires that made up the dataset. The repertoires were released in a freely available public database intended as a resource for research on the immune response to SARS-CoV-2. The samples were drawn from the first 160 participants of the ongoing ImmuneRACE study and from 1,200 or so subjects provided by 6 global collaborators. Sample metadata almost always included a de-identified subject ID, COVID-19 status, age in years and sex. Where HLA class I and class II types were available, the types were taken from metadata supplied by the sample provider, not from assay-based typing. The study at large found these results: Clinical and demographic metadata were provided uncurated, with the amount varying by source and participant.

TCRbeta CDR3 regions were amplified from genomic DNA using the immunoSEQ Assay, a bias-controlled multiplex PCR. On the study's bioinformatics: The number of nucleated cells in each sample was estimated by amplification of reference gene primers within the assay. Sequence reads were collapsed and filtered to measure the absolute abundance of every unique TCRbeta CDR3 rearrangement. Productive Simpson clonality was computed per sample as the square root of Simpson's diversity index over productive rearrangements. The clones in this table, taken by TCRdb from immuneACCESS, are in-frame only. Not every clone is retained; where verified, under half of the shortfall comes from an unresolved V gene, and the cause of the rest is unknown. V and J calls and clone size come straight from that table; D and trimming were deduced from the DNA. This sample comprises roughly 250,000 clones, roughly 90% of them detected only once. The ten largest clones represent 4% of the sample.

The CDR3, from cysteine to phenylalanine, totals 13 residues. The entry retains the CDR3 DNA only, 39 bases that are in frame from base 1. CDR1 and CDR2, looked up from the germline V gene, are KGHSH and LQKENI. Deletion took 3 bases off V and 4 bases off J, with a span of 8 bases between the germline ends. Note on this clone: Its specific antigen is unknown. The record has no base qualities; no much larger clone is one base away.

Samples from volunteer blood donors who had recovered from COVID-19 were contributed by a second Seattle source. The collaborating institutions used their own protocols to collect whole blood in K2EDTA tubes. Collaborator samples were shipped for TCRbeta analysis as frozen whole blood, isolated PBMCs, or DNA extracted from either sample type. The receptor was derived from a man aged 55 to 70 who had recovered from COVID-19. The source material was peripheral blood. The chain links TRBV18 with TRBJ2-3; the D segment could be TRBD2, given 6 matching bases. For the CDR3, the sequence is CASSPGGADTQYF. In nucleotide form, the sequence is TGTGCCAGCTCACCCGGCGGGGCAGATACGCAGTATTTT.